In this sample, the clone carrying this TCR beta chain turned up a few times. This entry comes from a study of T cell repertoires and HLA-DP antigens. After about 16 days' expansion, CD4+ cells were restimulated around 25 h with HeLa expressing allogeneic DPB1. Cells were stimulated with HeLa cells transduced with HLA-DPA1/DPB1, HLA-DM, invariant chain and CD80. Germline CDR1 and CDR2: MNHNY and SVGAGI (reference sequence). Trimming took 6 bases from V and 7 from J, leaving 19 bases between them. The CDR3 extends over 16 amino acids. The PCR primers covered 54 TRBV and 13 TRBJ segments. Data came from immunoSEQ multiplex PCR; TCRdb stores just in-frame clones and leaves some out. The sample consists of 2,100 or so clones, 78% of them appearing once.

This clonotype was obtained from a woman between 18 and 30 years old in good health and CMV-seronegative. Sequenced material: CD137- CD4+ T cells from cultured PBMCs. This chain joins TRBV6-6 and TRBJ1-6, with a possible D match to TRBD1 (5 bases). CDR3 sequence reads: CASRNTARAENSPLHF. The CDR3 DNA sequence: TGTGCCAGCAGAAATACGGCCAGGGCAGAAAATTCACCCCTCCACTTT.